One sample yielded the 2 T cell receptor beta chains listed below, sequenced in a study of T cell repertoires in ileal Crohn's disease. Here immunoSEQ multiplex PCR was the method, and the copy in TCRdb shows in-frame clones only, minus some. There are some 3,500 clones in the sample; more than 80% occur only once, and about 3% lies in the top ten. The sample's time point: inflamed ileum from the surgical specimen. The specimen sequenced was ileal tissue. The receptors stem from an adult with Crohn's disease.

The genes are TRBV7-9 and TRBJ2-6, with D perhaps being TRBD1 or TRBD2 (5 bases each). This CDR3 comprises 18 residues. The V end lost 5 bases, the J end lost 0 bases, and 17 bases lay between the germline ends. Looked up from germline, CDR1 is SEHNR and CDR2 is FQNEAQ (reference sequence). The CDR3 here is CASSQSKGSPSGANVLTF. The DNA for the CDR3 is TGTGCCAGCAGCCAATCAAAGGGGAGCCCCTCTGGGGCCAACGTCCTGACTTTC.

The rearrangement uses TRBV13 and TRBJ1-1, with D tentatively TRBD1 (6 bases). The CDR3 is 14 residues long. Trimming took 4 bases from V and 6 from J, leaving 15 bases between them. The germline V gene has CDR1 PRHDT and CDR2 FYEKMQ (reference sequence). The chain's CDR3 is CASSWEGGVSEAFF. CDR3 sequence (DNA): TGTGCCAGCAGCTGGGAAGGGGGAGTCTCTGAAGCTTTCTTT.